This paragraph reports one T cell receptor beta chain. The record originates from a study of blood T cell repertoires in COVID-19. Using immunoSEQ multiplex PCR, the repertoire was profiled, and TCRdb retains in-frame clones only, with some absent. This sample has nearly 70,000 clones, with nearly 90% found just once. V lost 8 bases and J lost 10, with 24 bases in between. Germline CDR1 and CDR2: MDHEN and SYDVKM. This CDR3 contains 15 residues. The source of this sequence is a woman aged 45-65 years with COVID-19, enrolled during active disease. The V call is TRBV28, the J call TRBJ2-1, with D tentatively TRBD2 (5 bases). The material sequenced was peripheral blood. The CDR3: CASLPGGGGGREQFF. The DNA for the CDR3 is TGTGCCAGCCTACCAGGCGGCGGAGGCGGACGCGAGCAGTTCTTC.